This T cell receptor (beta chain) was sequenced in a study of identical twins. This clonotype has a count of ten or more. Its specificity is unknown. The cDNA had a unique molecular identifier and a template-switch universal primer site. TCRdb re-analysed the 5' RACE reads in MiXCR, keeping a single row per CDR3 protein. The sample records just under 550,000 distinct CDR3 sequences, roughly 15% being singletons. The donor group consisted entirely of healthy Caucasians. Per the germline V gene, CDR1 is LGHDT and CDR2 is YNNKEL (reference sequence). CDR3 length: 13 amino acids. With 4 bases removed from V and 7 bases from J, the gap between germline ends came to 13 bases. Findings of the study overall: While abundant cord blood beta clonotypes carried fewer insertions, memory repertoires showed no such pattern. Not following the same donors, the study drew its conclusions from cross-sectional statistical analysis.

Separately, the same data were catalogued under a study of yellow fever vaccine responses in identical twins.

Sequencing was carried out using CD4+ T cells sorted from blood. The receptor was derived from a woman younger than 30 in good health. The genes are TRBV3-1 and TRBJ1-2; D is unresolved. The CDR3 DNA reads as TGTGCCAGCAGCCTAACCGGTGTATCTGGCTACACCTTC. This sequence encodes CASSLTGVSGYTF.